Detailed here is one TCR beta chain. What it binds is not known. Using around 16 ng of total RNA, TCR libraries were made with the QIAseq Immune Repertoire TCR panel. MiXCR, run by TCRdb on the reads, gives a single entry per CDR3 protein. Here the sample spans hundreds of distinct CDR3 sequences, roughly 10% being singletons. Germline CDR1 reads SGHTA; CDR2 reads FQGNSA. The CDR3 extends over 13 amino acids. V was trimmed by 0 bases and J by 9 bases, leaving 9 bases between them. This sample is drawn from a study of circulating CD8 cells and anti-PD-1 response in melanoma. Findings and limits, study-wide: Subset repertoires were largely private at M1, with under 7.5% shared.

Live CD3+CD8+TCRalphabeta+ cells were sorted into four subsets by PD-1 and/or TIGIT. This receptor was identified in a human donor with melanoma. This specimen consisted of CD8+ T cells from PBMCs, obtained at baseline or after one month of anti-PD-1 therapy (not recorded which). The chain combines TRBV7-2 with TRBJ2-1; unclear D gene. The CDR3, as DNA: TGTGCCAGCAGCTTAGCGTGGCTGGGTGAGCAGTTCTTC. Protein: CASSLAWLGEQFF. The variable domain in full, completed from reference TRBV7-2 and TRBJ2-1, reads GAGVSQSPSNKVTEKGKDVELRCDPISGHTALYWYRQSLGQGLEFLIYFQGNSAPDKSGLPSDRFSAERTGGSVSTLTIQRTQQEDSAVYLCASSLAWLGEQFFGPGTRLTVL.